This T cell receptor (beta chain) was captured in a study of beta chain features in type 1 diabetes. J was trimmed by 8 bases and V by 5 bases; bases with no gene match: 11. The CDR3 sequence is 15 residues long. Germline-derived CDR1 and CDR2 are SGHRS and YFSETQ. Since all of the isolated RNA was reverse transcribed, expressed TCRB transcripts were what got sequenced. Some 3.6 million reads were obtained on average from naive, central memory and regulatory T cell samples. The assay was immunoSEQ multiplex PCR, and TCRdb's table has in-frame clones only and misses some. The sample includes a few hundred thousand clones, roughly 16% of them seen just once. Only a few counts were recorded for this clone. The antigen remains unidentified. Cell sorting via CD45RO/CCR7/CD25/CD127/CD95/CD27 was performed to obtain CD4+ naive, central memory, regulatory and stem cell-like memory cells. Regarding the study as a whole: A PCR bias possibly favoring shorter templates would apply equally to patients and controls. In all four CD4+ subsets, TCRB CDR3 length was significantly, moderately reduced in type 1 diabetes.

The chain carries TRBV5-1 and TRBJ2-1; 9 bases agree with TRBD2. This receptor was obtained from a woman between 18 and 29 years old in good health. Sequences were obtained from naive CD4+ T cells from blood. The CDR3, as DNA: TGCGCCAGCAGTCTCGTAGCGGGAGTCTCGGATGAGCAGTTCTTC. This codes for CASSLVAGVSDEQFF. Full variable domain (rest looked up from reference TRBV5-1 and TRBJ2-1): KAGVTQTPRYLIKTRGQQVTLSCSPISGHRSVSWYQQTPGQGLQFLFEYFSETQRNKGNFPGRFSGRQFSNSRSEMNVSTLELGDSALYLCASSLVAGVSDEQFFGPGTRLTVL.